Shown below are 28 T cell receptor beta chains from a single sample sequenced in a study of OX40 agonist ivuxolimab in advanced cancers. The repertoire was sequenced with immunoSEQ multiplex PCR; TCRdb's copy has only in-frame clones and lacks some. The sample has just under 55,000 clones, over 70% seen once. Sequencing used CD4+ or CD8+ T cells sorted from blood, obtained in a trial of the OX40 agonist ivuxolimab. These receptors were taken from an adult with an advanced solid tumor such as melanoma, head and neck, liver or kidney cancer.

As DNA, the CDR3 is TGTGCCAGCAGTCGGGGAGGGTCCCTCCACTTT. The encoded protein is CASSRGGSLHF. The J gene is TRBJ1-6, the V gene TRBV19, with unresolved D. CDR3 length: 11 residues. From germline, CDR1 is LNHDA and CDR2 SQIVND (reference sequence). With 9 bases removed from V and 14 bases from J, the gap between germline ends came to 14 bases.

This clone was observed once. The chain is built from TRBV5-4 and TRBJ2-5, with a possible D match to TRBD2 (5 bases). V was trimmed by 9 bases and J by 3 bases, leaving 24 bases between them. Germline CDR1 SGHNT, CDR2 YYREEE (reference sequence). The length of the CDR3 is 16 residues. Here the CDR3 DNA reads TGTGCCATCTCCCGGTCCGGAGGACTGGCTAAAGAGACCCAGTACTTC. Translation: CAISRSGGLAKETQYF.

The genes are TRBV11-2 and TRBJ1-1, with D perhaps matching TRBD1 (5 bases). CDR3 size: 13 residues. Germline loops: CDR1 SGHAT, CDR2 FQNNGV. V was trimmed by 2 bases and J by 7 bases, leaving 11 bases between them. This CDR3 reads CASSLPAGGEAFF. The CDR3 DNA reads as TGTGCCAGCAGCTTACCCGCCGGGGGTGAAGCTTTCTTT.

The chain has TRBV5-1 and TRBJ2-1; D may be TRBD2 (5 bases). V was cut by 4 bases and J by 11 bases, with 10 bases left in between. This CDR3 is built from 11 residues. Per germline, CDR1 SGHRS and CDR2 YFSETQ. The CDR3 region is CASSDTRKQFF. The CDR3 DNA follows: TGCGCCAGCAGCGATACTAGAAAGCAGTTCTTC.

J is TRBJ2-6 and V is TRBV23-1; TRBD1 matches at 9 bases. TRBV23-1 is an ORF; its function is uncertain. The CDR3 contains 19 residues. The ends lost 3 bases at V and 4 bases at J; junction bases unmatched: 13. The CDR3 bases are TGCGCCAGCAGTCATATAAGGACAGGGGAAGGGTCCGGGGCCAACGTCCTGACTTTC. Encoded protein: CASSHIRTGEGSGANVLTF.

This clone was observed a single time. The chain couples TRBV9 to TRBJ1-2; possibly TRBD1 for D (6 bases). CDR1 and CDR2 from the germline V gene are SGDLS and YYNGEE. The V end lost 3 bases, the J end lost 8 bases, and 14 bases lay between the germline ends. CDR3 length equals 13 residues. CDR3 in amino acids: CASSAGQHEGYTF. In DNA, the CDR3 is TGTGCCAGCAGCGCCGGACAGCACGAAGGCTACACCTTC.

The chain couples TRBV9 to TRBJ1-5, with D perhaps matching TRBD1 (6 bases). Trimming pared 4 bases from V and 0 bases from J, leaving 11 bases between. CDR3 length: 15 amino acids. The germline CDR1 and CDR2 sequences are SGDLS and YYNGEE. The CDR3 sequence is CASSPSGVSNQPQHF. The CDR3 coding sequence is TGTGCCAGCAGCCCCTCAGGGGTTAGCAATCAGCCCCAGCATTTT.

V usage is TRBV19 and J usage is TRBJ1-1; 7 nucleotides agree with TRBD1. Germline V gives CDR1 LNHDA, CDR2 SQIVND (reference sequence). The V segment lost 2 bases and the J segment 3 bases; nucleotides outside the gene matches: 6. CDR3 length equals 15 residues. The CDR3 spells CASSIQGDGDTEAFF. The CDR3 coding sequence is TGTGCCAGTAGTATACAGGGGGATGGGGACACTGAAGCTTTCTTT.

The rearrangement joins TRBV5-1 to TRBJ1-1; 7 bases match TRBD1. Germline CDR1 SGHRS, CDR2 YFSETQ. V was clipped by 4 bases and J by 0 bases; unmatched bases: 9. This CDR3 is 16 amino acids long. The chain's CDR3 is CASSQGGTVMNTEAFF. For the CDR3, the DNA is TGCGCCAGCAGCCAGGGAGGGACAGTGATGAACACTGAAGCTTTCTTT.

The chain couples TRBV7-2 to TRBJ2-5, with TRBD2 matching over 8 bases. CDR3 length: 15 residues. V was clipped by 8 bases and J by 4 bases; unmatched bases: 12. CDR1 is SGHTA and CDR2 is FQGNSA in the germline V gene. DNA of the CDR3: TGTGCCAGCTCCGGTAGCGGGGCCAGGGGAGAGACCCAGTACTTC. Translated, it gives CASSGSGARGETQYF.

DNA for the CDR3: TGTGCCACCAGCAGAGATGGGGCAGGGGGGTCGGATGGCTACACCTTC. Amino acids: CATSRDGAGGSDGYTF. The V and J genes are TRBV15 and TRBJ1-2, with 7 nucleotides matching TRBD1. V lost 0 bases and J lost 6; bases outside the gene matches: 10. The CDR3 extends over 16 amino acids. The V gene's germline CDR1 is LNHNV and CDR2 YYDKDF (reference sequence).

This clone was picked up one time. The chain couples TRBV6-5 to TRBJ2-3; the match to TRBD2 covers 8 bases. Unmatched junction bases numbered 7, after V lost 6 bases and J lost 5 bases. This CDR3 is built from 14 residues. Germline CDR1 is MNHEY and CDR2 is SVGAGI. CDR3 region: CASSSSGRQDTQYF. In DNA form, the CDR3 reads TGTGCCAGCAGCTCTAGCGGGCGGCAAGATACGCAGTATTTT.

This clone has a count of ten or more. The CDR3 DNA follows: TGTGCCAGCAGCAGGGCAAACTATGGCTACACCTTC. The encoded protein is CASSRANYGYTF. This chain uses TRBV28 with TRBJ1-2, with D possibly being TRBD1 (5 bases). Trimming pared 6 bases from V and 2 bases from J, leaving 7 bases between. CDR3 length equals 12 residues. CDR1 and CDR2 (germline): MDHEN, SYDVKM.

Of note for this clone: An end of the junction differs from the germline gene, which may be a read error. The V call is TRBV30, the J call TRBJ2-1; 7 positions agree with TRBD1. The CDR3 extends over 11 amino acids. Germline V lookup: CDR1 GTSNPN, CDR2 SVGIG (reference sequence). The CDR3 reads CAWSVGPGGIF. The CDR3 coding sequence is TGTGCCTGGAGTGTAGGCCCAGGGGGAATCTTC.

CDR3 sequence: CASKPGQGAYEQYF. CDR3 sequence (DNA): TGTGCCAGTAAACCGGGACAGGGGGCCTACGAGCAGTACTTC. The J gene is TRBJ2-7, the V gene TRBV19, with 11 bases lining up with TRBD1. The CDR3 spans 14 residues. V lost 7 bases and J lost 2; bases outside the gene matches: 4. The germline V gene has CDR1 LNHDA and CDR2 SQIVND (reference sequence). Based on the CDR3 plus reference TRBV19 and TRBJ2-7, the full variable domain is DGGITQSPKYLFRKEGQNVTLSCEQNLNHDAMYWYRQDPGQGLRLIYYSQIVNDFQKGDIAEGYSVSREKKESFPLTVTSAQKNPTAFYLCASKPGQGAYEQYFGPGTRLTVT.

This clone was recorded a few times. The chain has TRBV10-3 and TRBJ1-3, with D tentatively TRBD1 (5 bases). Germline loops: CDR1 ENHRY, CDR2 SYGVKD. The V end was cut by 3 bases, the J end by 0 bases, with 12 bases between. The CDR3 contains 16 residues. The CDR3 DNA reads as TGTGCCATCAGTGACCCAGACAGTTTCTCTGGAAACACCATATATTTT. Protein sequence: CAISDPDSFSGNTIYF.

The rearrangement joins TRBV9 to TRBJ2-1; the D gene is possibly TRBD2 (6 bases). The ends were cut back, 4 bases at V and 8 bases at J, with 19 bases in the middle. The CDR3 has 15 amino acids. The germline gives CDR1 SGDLS, CDR2 YYNGEE. DNA for the CDR3: TGTGCCAGCAGCAAGGACCCCCGGACTACGTATGAGCAGTTCTTC. Translated: CASSKDPRTTYEQFF.

The rearrangement uses TRBV10-1 and TRBJ2-5, with 7 positions matching TRBD1. Germline V lookup: CDR1 WNHNN, CDR2 SYGVQD (reference sequence). Trimming took 0 bases from V and 4 from J; bases not matched to a gene: 8. The CDR3 runs 16 residues. The CDR3 loop is CASSESGAGGRETQYF. CDR3 DNA: TGCGCCAGCAGTGAGTCGGGGGCAGGGGGAAGAGAGACCCAGTACTTC.

The V gene is TRBV27, the J gene TRBJ2-7; D possibly matches TRBD1 or TRBD2 (6 bases each). Trimming cost V 3 bases and J 4 bases, with 13 bases left between them. CDR3 size: 14 residues. CDR1 is MNHEY, CDR2 SMNVEV, per germline (reference sequence). In DNA form, the CDR3 reads TGTGCCAGCAGTTTGACAGTAGGGGGGTACGAGCAGTACTTC. The encoded protein is CASSLTVGGYEQYF.

The V gene is TRBV7-2, the J gene TRBJ2-1, with D unclear. CDR1 and CDR2 from the germline V gene are SGHTA and FQGNSA. CDR3 length: 16 amino acids. Trimming took off 0 bases at V and 7 bases at J, with 16 bases between the two ends. The CDR3, as DNA: TGTGCCAGCAGCTTAGCCAAGTTCATTCGGAGTAATGAGCAGTTCTTC. It specifies CASSLAKFIRSNEQFF.

V and J are TRBV15 and TRBJ2-3; tentative D call: TRBD1 (5 bases). The germline V gene encodes CDR1 LNHNV and CDR2 YYDKDF (reference sequence). V was pared by 4 bases and J by 1 base, with 15 bases between. The CDR3 contains 16 residues. This CDR3 is CATSTRKDSRTDTQYF. For the CDR3, the DNA is TGTGCCACCAGCACCAGGAAAGACAGTCGCACAGATACGCAGTATTTT.

A remark on this clone: One end of the junction is discordant with germline, which a read error may explain. CDR3 DNA sequence: TGTGCCAGCAGTTACGCCTCCGGACCCCCGCTGATCTTC. Residues: CASSYASGPPLIF. J is TRBJ2-1 and V is TRBV6-5; unclear D gene. The length of the CDR3 is 13 residues. CDR1 is MNHEY, CDR2 SVGAGI, per germline.

This clone was seen only once. V and J are TRBV29-1 and TRBJ1-2; D remains ambiguous. V dropped 0 bases and J dropped 7 bases, with 33 bases sitting between them. The CDR3 runs 20 residues. Germline assignment: CDR1 SQVTM and CDR2 ANQGSEA. The CDR3 loop is CSVEDPPILSRAFPPVGYTF. In nucleotides, the CDR3 is TGCAGCGTTGAAGATCCGCCGATCCTCAGCCGGGCATTCCCCCCAGTTGGCTACACCTTC.

The chain combines TRBV27 with TRBJ1-6; D is ambiguous. The V end was cut by 5 bases, the J end by 4 bases, with 9 bases between. The CDR3 is 14 amino acids. Germline V gives CDR1 MNHEY, CDR2 SMNVEV (reference sequence). The CDR3 here is CASSRADYNSPLHF. CDR3 in DNA: TGTGCCAGCAGTCGGGCGGATTATAATTCACCCCTCCACTTT.

CDR3 protein: CASSRGGGTEAFF. The CDR3 DNA follows: TGTGCCAGCAGTCGCGGCGGGGGCACTGAAGCTTTCTTT. This chain uses TRBV6-5 with TRBJ1-1; TRBD1 might be the D (5 bases). The CDR3 is 13 amino acids. The germline V gene has CDR1 MNHEY and CDR2 SVGAGI. V lost 5 bases and J lost 4, with 11 bases in between.

The V call is TRBV5-6, the J call TRBJ2-5; D may be TRBD2 (6 bases). Trimming shortened V by 4 bases and J by 2 bases, and 12 bases separated the two germline ends. CDR1 and CDR2 from the germline V gene are SGHDT and YYEEEE. This CDR3 comprises 14 residues. CDR3 region: CASSPRDLQETQYF. CDR3 bases: TGTGCCAGCAGCCCCCGGGACTTACAAGAGACCCAGTACTTC.

The chain uses TRBV7-3 and TRBJ2-1; D unclear. Between the trimmed V and J ends, which lost 4 bases and 12 bases, there was a span of 16 bases. CDR1 and CDR2 (germline): SGHTA, FQGTGA. There are 13 residues in the CDR3. As DNA, the CDR3 is TGTGCCAGCAGCTCCCCCCCTTCTCCGTGGCAGTTCTTC. Encoded protein: CASSSPPSPWQFF.

This chain connects TRBV10-2 to TRBJ1-1; D is possibly TRBD1 (6 bases). The CDR3 totals 16 residues. Deletions cut 0 bases from V and 0 bases from J, with 11 bases between. Germline CDR1 reads WSHSY; CDR2 reads SAAADI. CDR3 in DNA: TGCGCCAGCAGTGAGTCCGGAACAGGGCTGAACACTGAAGCTTTCTTT. Amino acids: CASSESGTGLNTEAFF.